The T cell receptor (beta chain) under discussion was sequenced for a study of blood T cell repertoires in COVID-19. Study-wide context: Material from acute and convalescent COVID-19 was sourced from the United States, Italy and Spain. Sample material is recorded as cDNA or gDNA derived from T cells, B-cell-depleted T cells, or PBMCs.

In the authors' methods: Quantification of nucleated cells was approximated via reference gene primer amplification. Some clones are missing from TCRdb's copy, which holds only in-frame ones; the method was immunoSEQ multiplex PCR. D and trimming were read from the DNA, whereas the V and J calls and clone size are those reported in that table. This table has over 150,000 clones, roughly four fifths appearing once. V gave up 0 bases and J gave up 8 bases; unmatched junction bases: 8. Per germline, CDR1 SGHRS and CDR2 YFSETQ. This CDR3 is built from 16 residues. The clonotype originates from a man older than 75 with acute or convalescent COVID-19. The chain carries TRBV5-1 and TRBJ2-2; 9 positions match TRBD2. The sequencing input was peripheral blood. Written as DNA, the CDR3 is TGCGCCAGCAGCTTGGCTCTAGCGGGGAGCGAAGGGGAGCTGTTTTTT. It encodes CASSLALAGSEGELFF.